The rows below give T cell receptor beta chains drawn from one sample of a study of CD8 T cells in Susac syndrome. TCRdb re-called the immunoSEQ multiplex PCR reads through MiXCR, storing one row per CDR3 protein. The sample holds over 150,000 distinct CDR3 sequences, 90% to 97% seen once. Sequenced sample: CD4+ T cells from PBMCs. The receptors were sampled from a human donor with Susac syndrome. CDR3s include the opening cysteine and the closing phenylalanine or tryptophan. D genes are given only for firm matches.

D gene | J gene | V gene | CDR3 DNA | CDR3 protein
. | TRBJ2-5 | TRBV6-2/TRBV6-3 | TGTGCCAGCAAACAGGGCCAAGAGACCCAGTACTTC | CASKQGQETQYF
. | TRBJ2-5 | TRBV15 | TGTGCCACCAGCAGCAAAGCCAGGCAAGAGACCCAGTACTTC | CATSSKARQETQYF
. | TRBJ1-2 | TRBV27 | TGTGCCAGCAGGGGGGCATGGGGCTACACCTTC | CASRGAWGYTF
. | TRBJ2-3 | TRBV5-1 | TGCGCCAGCAGCGAACCGGGACCTAGGTTGTCAGATACGCAGTATTTT | CASSEPGPRLSDTQYF
TRBD2 | TRBJ2-1 | TRBV14 | TGTGCCAGCAGTTTAGCGGGGGGGCACAATGAGCAGTTCTTC | CASSLAGGHNEQFF
. | TRBJ2-3 | TRBV29-1 | TGCAGCGTTGAAGAAGTTGACGGCGGAACGCAGTATTTT | CSVEEVDGGTQYF
. | TRBJ2-1 | TRBV7-9 | TGTGCCAGCAGCCCCCAGGTAACCTACAATGAGCAGTTCTTC | CASSPQVTYNEQFF
. | TRBJ2-2 | TRBV7-6 | TGTGCCAGCAGCCCGACCGTTGGGCAGAACACCGGGGAGCTGTTTTTT | CASSPTVGQNTGELFF
. | TRBJ2-5 | TRBV12-3/TRBV12-4 | TGTGCCAGCAGTTTTGCCCCGACTCAAGAGACCCAGTACTTC | CASSFAPTQETQYF
. | TRBJ2-7 | TRBV20-1 | TGCAGTGCTAGAGATCCCGGCCTGTCCTACGAGCAGTACTTC | CSARDPGLSYEQYF
. | TRBJ1-2 | TRBV30 | TGTGCCTACTACGGACAGACCGCCTATGGCTACACCTTC | CAYYGQTAYGYTF
. | TRBJ2-3 | TRBV27 | TGTGCCAGCAGTCACCGGGCCCCCGAAGATACGCAGTATTTT | CASSHRAPEDTQYF
. | TRBJ1-5 | TRBV12-3/TRBV12-4 | TGTGCCAGCAGTAGTCGTGCAATCATGGATAATAGCAATCAGCCCCAGCATTTT | CASSSRAIMDNSNQPQHF